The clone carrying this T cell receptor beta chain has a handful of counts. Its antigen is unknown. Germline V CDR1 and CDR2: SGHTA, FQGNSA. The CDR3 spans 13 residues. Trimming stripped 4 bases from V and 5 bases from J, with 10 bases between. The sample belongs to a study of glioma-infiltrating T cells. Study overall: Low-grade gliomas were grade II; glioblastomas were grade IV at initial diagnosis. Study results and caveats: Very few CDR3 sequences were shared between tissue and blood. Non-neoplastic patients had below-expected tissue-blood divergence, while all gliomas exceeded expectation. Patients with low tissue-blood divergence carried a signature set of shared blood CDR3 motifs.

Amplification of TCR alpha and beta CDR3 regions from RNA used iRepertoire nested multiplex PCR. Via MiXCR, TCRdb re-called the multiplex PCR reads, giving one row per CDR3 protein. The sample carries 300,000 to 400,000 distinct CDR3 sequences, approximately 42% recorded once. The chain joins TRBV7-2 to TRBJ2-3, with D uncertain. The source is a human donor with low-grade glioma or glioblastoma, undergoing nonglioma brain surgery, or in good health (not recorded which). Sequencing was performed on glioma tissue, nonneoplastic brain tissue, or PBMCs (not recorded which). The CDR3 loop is CASSSEVEDTQYF. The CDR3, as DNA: TGTGCCAGCAGCTCCGAGGTGGAAGATACGCAGTATTTT.